The 6 T cell receptor beta chains listed next were all sequenced from one sample in a study of chemoradiotherapy in HPV16-positive cancers. Method: immunoSEQ multiplex PCR; TCRdb's copy keeps in-frame clones and lacks some. The table lists under 6,500 clones, 86% of them singletons. The starting material was tumor tissue, obtained from a patient who underwent chemoradiotherapy. The receptors here all came from a human donor with HPV-associated anogenital cancer.

V is TRBV5-4 and J is TRBJ2-1; TRBD2 aligns across 8 bases. V was pared by 2 bases and J by 0 bases, with 10 bases of the junction left unmatched. Germline CDR1 SGHNT, CDR2 YYREEE (reference sequence). The CDR3 length is 18 residues. CDR3 coding DNA: TGTGCCAGCAGCTTTATGAGCGGGAGAACCCCCTCCTACAATGAGCAGTTCTTC. It is translated as CASSFMSGRTPSYNEQFF.

This clone was found a few times. V is TRBV29-1 and J is TRBJ2-7, with 9 bases aligning to TRBD1. Germline trimming cut 6 bases from V and 3 bases from J; bases unmatched to any gene: 6. Germline CDR1 reads SQVTM; CDR2 reads ANQGSEA. The CDR3 has 13 residues. For the CDR3, the DNA is TGCAGCGTCGGGACAGGGAATGGCTACGAGCAGTACTTC. Encoded protein: CSVGTGNGYEQYF.

This sequence joins TRBV9 and TRBJ2-3; no clear D gene. V was shortened by 0 bases and J by 4 bases, with 3 bases between the two germline ends. Germline V gives CDR1 SGDLS, CDR2 YYNGEE. The length of the CDR3 is 12 residues. The CDR3 loop is CASSVEADTQYF. CDR3 in DNA: TGTGCCAGCAGCGTAGAGGCAGATACGCAGTATTTT. The full variable domain, rest sourced from reference TRBV9 and TRBJ2-3, is DSGVTQTPKHLITATGQRVTLRCSPRSGDLSVYWYQQSLDQGLQFLIQYYNGEERAKGNILERFSAQQFPDLHSELNLSSLELGDSALYFCASSVEADTQYFGPGTRLTVL.

Written as DNA, the CDR3 is TGCAGCGTTGAAGTGGGACCCATGGCTGATGAGCAGTTCTTC. Its translation: CSVEVGPMADEQFF. The chain links TRBV29-1 to TRBJ2-1, with D tentatively TRBD1 or TRBD2 (5 bases each). CDR3 size: 14 residues. Germline V gene sequence: CDR1 SQVTM, CDR2 ANQGSEA. V lost 1 base to trimming and J lost 8 bases, with 15 bases between them.

This chain connects TRBV7-2 to TRBJ1-2; 7 bases match TRBD1. V shed 5 bases, J shed 8 bases, and the junction held 11 bases outside the gene matches. CDR1 is SGHTA and CDR2 is FQGNSA in the germline V gene. This CDR3 has 14 amino acids. CDR3 nucleotides: TGTGCCAGCAGCCCTTTTCTGACAGGGCAAGGCTACACCTTC. Translated, it gives CASSPFLTGQGYTF.

The V call is TRBV30, the J call TRBJ1-6; TRBD1 is a possible D gene (6 bases). The CDR3 has 15 residues. CDR1 and CDR2 (germline): GTSNPN, SVGIG (reference sequence). Trimming stripped 8 bases from V and 0 bases from J, with 14 bases between. In DNA form, the CDR3 reads TGTGCCGGGTCAACAGGGAGCTCCTATAATTCACCCCTCCACTTT. Protein: CAGSTGSSYNSPLHF.